Following are 17 T cell receptor beta chains from one sample sequenced in a study of blood T cells in healthy people across ages. PCR was performed a second time for about 6 to 12 cycles using a sample-barcoded 5' primer and a J-beta primer mix. TCRdb re-called the 5' RACE reads with MiXCR, one entry per CDR3 protein. This table has about 1.4 million distinct CDR3 sequences, 59% appearing once. The sample taken for sequencing was blood. These receptors all come from a man aged 18 to 29 in good health.

The chain joins TRBV5-5 to TRBJ2-4, with D perhaps matching TRBD1 or TRBD2 (5 bases each). Germline assignment: CDR1 SGHKS and CDR2 YYEKEE (reference sequence). Trimming removed 0 bases from V and 5 bases from J, with 24 bases in between. CDR3 length: 19 amino acids. CDR3 protein: CASSLEVGTPGRNQNIQYF. The CDR3 nucleotides are TGTGCCAGCAGCTTGGAGGTAGGAACCCCGGGACGGAATCAAAACATTCAGTACTTC.

The rearrangement uses TRBV30 and TRBJ2-3, with a possible D match to TRBD1 (6 bases). Germline V CDR1 and CDR2: GTSNPN, SVGIG (reference sequence). Trimming removed 6 bases from V and 3 bases from J, with 22 bases in between. This CDR3 contains 16 residues. CDR3 protein: CACQAWGQFSTDTQYF. In DNA form, the CDR3 reads TGTGCCTGTCAGGCGTGGGGGCAGTTCTCAACAGATACGCAGTATTTT.

This clonotype was picked up one time. The gene calls are TRBV19 and TRBJ1-2; D remains unclear. The CDR3 has 11 amino acids. Trimming shortened V by 10 bases and J by 6 bases, and 12 bases separated the two germline ends. The germline V gene has CDR1 LNHDA and CDR2 SQIVND (reference sequence). The CDR3 DNA follows: TGTGCCACGAAGGGCGTCGATGGCTACACCTTC. Protein sequence: CATKGVDGYTF.

J is TRBJ2-5 and V is TRBV5-1; possibly TRBD1 for D (6 bases). The DNA matches TRBJ2-7 better at its end, which makes the J call doubtful. The V gene's germline CDR1 is SGHRS and CDR2 YFSETQ. This CDR3 comprises 15 residues. CDR3 sequence: CASSLQGQRTYEQYF. The CDR3 DNA is TGCGCCAGCAGCTTGCAAGGACAGCGAACCTACGAGCAGTACTTC.

This clonotype has a single count. The gene calls are TRBV20-1 and TRBJ2-3; 9 nucleotides align to TRBD2. The trim removed 0 bases at V and 8 bases at J, leaving 15 bases unmatched. Germline CDR1 reads DFQATT; CDR2 reads SNEGSKA (reference sequence). The CDR3 sequence is 17 residues long. The CDR3 DNA follows: TGCAGTGCTAGAGATCACTGGCGGGGGGGTGGGGTAGGTACGCAGTATTTT. Protein: CSARDHWRGGGVGTQYF.

Only a few counts were recorded for this clonotype. This rearrangement joins TRBV27 to TRBJ2-3; D gene uncertain. V lost 2 bases, J lost 7 bases, and 13 bases lay in between. Germline V lookup: CDR1 MNHEY, CDR2 SMNVEV (reference sequence). CDR3 length: 14 residues. CDR3 sequence reads: CASSLLPITHTQYF. CDR3 nucleotide sequence: TGTGCCAGCAGTTTACTACCGATCACCCATACGCAGTATTTT.

This clonotype came up a few times. DNA for the CDR3: TGCGCCAGCAGCCCACGGTCGGGGGCTAACTATGGCTACACCTTC. As protein: CASSPRSGANYGYTF. This rearrangement joins TRBV5-1 to TRBJ1-2; D perhaps matches TRBD1 (5 bases). V shed 4 bases and J shed 0 bases, with 13 bases lying between them. The CDR3 length is 15 residues. Germline assignment: CDR1 SGHRS and CDR2 YFSETQ.

The CDR3 DNA reads TGCAGTGCTAGATCGAGGACAGGGAGAGAAGCAGGGGCTTTCTTT. It translates to CSARSRTGREAGAFF. The chain links TRBV20-1 to TRBJ1-1; 8 bases map to TRBD1. In germline, CDR1 is DFQATT, CDR2 SNEGSKA (reference sequence). V lost 2 bases to trimming and J lost 11 bases; unmatched junction nucleotides: 16. The CDR3 is 15 residues long.

In its sample, this clonotype was seen a few times. V and J are TRBV6-6 and TRBJ2-3, with 7 nucleotides matching TRBD2. This CDR3 comprises 17 residues. The V gene end was trimmed by 7 bases and the J gene end by 0 bases; junction bases not matched to a gene: 13. Looked up from germline, CDR1 is MNHNY and CDR2 is SVGAGI (reference sequence). The CDR3, as DNA: TGTGCCAGCACCCTCACCGGGAGGCGGGGGAGCACAGATACGCAGTATTTT. This gives the protein CASTLTGRRGSTDTQYF.

The V and J genes are TRBV11-2 and TRBJ1-4; TRBD1 is a possible D gene (5 bases). V was cut by 8 bases and J by 4 bases, with 8 bases left in between. The germline V gene has CDR1 SGHAT and CDR2 FQNNGV. The CDR3 is made up of 12 amino acids. The CDR3 sequence: CASLGLNEKLFF. As DNA, the CDR3 is TGTGCCAGCCTGGGACTTAATGAAAAACTGTTTTTT. The full variable domain, its missing parts supplied by reference TRBV11-2 and TRBJ1-4, is EAGVAQSPRYKIIEKRQSVAFWCNPISGHATLYWYQQILGQGPKLLIQFQNNGVVDDSQLPKDRFSAERLKGVDSTLKIQPAKLEDSAVYLCASLGLNEKLFFGSGTQLSVL.

This clonotype was observed a few times. V gene TRBV6-5 combines with J gene TRBJ2-7; perhaps TRBD1 as D (6 bases). Looked up from germline, CDR1 is MNHEY and CDR2 is SVGAGI. Deletions cut 2 bases from V and 2 bases from J, with 10 bases between. The CDR3 consists of 14 residues. The CDR3 nucleotides read TGTGCCAGCAGTTACACAGGGACCCCCTACGAGCAGTACTTC. Its translation is CASSYTGTPYEQYF.

V is TRBV7-9 and J is TRBJ2-7; no clear D gene. Germline V gene lookup returns CDR1 SEHNR and CDR2 FQNEAQ (reference sequence). V lost 0 bases to trimming and J lost 4 bases, with 10 bases between them. CDR3 length equals 14 residues. CDR3 coding DNA: TGTGCCAGCAGCTTAGCAAGGCTGCCATACGAGCAGTACTTC. Its translation is CASSLARLPYEQYF.

The genes are TRBV20-1 and TRBJ2-7; 11 bases line up with TRBD1. Germline CDR1 is DFQATT and CDR2 is SNEGSKA (reference sequence). The CDR3 spans 15 residues. V was clipped by 4 bases and J by 2 bases; unmatched bases: 7. The CDR3: CSANRDRGNPYEQYF. As DNA, the CDR3 is TGCAGTGCTAACCGGGACAGGGGGAATCCCTACGAGCAGTACTTC.

This chain connects TRBV5-1 to TRBJ2-7; possible D gene TRBD1, 6 bases. The ends were cut back, 0 bases at V and 5 bases at J, with 12 bases in the middle. Germline lookup yields CDR1 SGHRS and CDR2 YFSETQ. This CDR3 region has 14 residues. The CDR3 loop is CASSLARGINEQYF. Here the CDR3 DNA reads TGCGCCAGCAGCTTGGCAAGGGGGATCAACGAGCAGTACTTC.

The V call is TRBV4-1, the J call TRBJ2-1, with 7 bases fitting TRBD2. This CDR3 is built from 18 residues. Germline trimming cut 0 bases from V and 1 base from J; bases unmatched to any gene: 9. The germline gives CDR1 MGHRA, CDR2 YSYEKL. CDR3 residues: CASSQEGSGTSSYNEQFF. The DNA for the CDR3 is TGCGCCAGCAGCCAAGAGGGAAGCGGGACTTCATCCTACAATGAGCAGTTCTTC.

There are a few counts of this clonotype. The chain combines TRBV6-5 with TRBJ2-4, with D perhaps TRBD1 (5 bases). CDR1 is MNHEY and CDR2 is SVGAGI in the germline V gene. Trimming removed 0 bases from V and 13 bases from J, with 13 bases in between. This CDR3 comprises 13 residues. The DNA of the CDR3 is TGTGCCAGCAGTTACTCGCCCTTCAAGGGGCAGTACTTC. Its translation: CASSYSPFKGQYF.

In this sample, this clonotype turned up a few times. The V and J genes are TRBV6-6 and TRBJ2-1; 9 positions match TRBD1. The germline CDR1 and CDR2 sequences are MNHNY and SVGAGI (reference sequence). V dropped 11 bases and J dropped 2; count of bases not matched to a gene: 4. The CDR3 has 13 amino acids. The CDR3 is CAAGTGTYNEQFF. CDR3 nucleotide sequence: TGTGCCGCCGGGACAGGGACCTACAATGAGCAGTTCTTC.